The sequence of this TCR beta chain was determined in a study of blood T cell repertoires in COVID-19. Sequencing used immunoSEQ multiplex PCR; TCRdb keeps in-frame clones, though not all of them. The data show tens of thousands of clones, with 80% to 85% seen just once and roughly 28% held by the top ten. V dropped 2 bases and J dropped 4 bases, with 12 bases sitting between them. The V gene's germline CDR1 is MNHEY and CDR2 SMNVEV (reference sequence). This CDR3 is 16 amino acids long. J is TRBJ1-6 and V is TRBV27; TRBD1 might be the D (5 bases). This TCR derives from a woman of 80 years or more with active or convalescent COVID-19. The sequencing sample was made of peripheral blood. CDR3 amino acids: CASSLGEGRYNSPLHF. The CDR3 nucleotides read TGTGCCAGCAGTTTAGGCGAGGGGAGGTATAATTCACCCCTCCACTTT.